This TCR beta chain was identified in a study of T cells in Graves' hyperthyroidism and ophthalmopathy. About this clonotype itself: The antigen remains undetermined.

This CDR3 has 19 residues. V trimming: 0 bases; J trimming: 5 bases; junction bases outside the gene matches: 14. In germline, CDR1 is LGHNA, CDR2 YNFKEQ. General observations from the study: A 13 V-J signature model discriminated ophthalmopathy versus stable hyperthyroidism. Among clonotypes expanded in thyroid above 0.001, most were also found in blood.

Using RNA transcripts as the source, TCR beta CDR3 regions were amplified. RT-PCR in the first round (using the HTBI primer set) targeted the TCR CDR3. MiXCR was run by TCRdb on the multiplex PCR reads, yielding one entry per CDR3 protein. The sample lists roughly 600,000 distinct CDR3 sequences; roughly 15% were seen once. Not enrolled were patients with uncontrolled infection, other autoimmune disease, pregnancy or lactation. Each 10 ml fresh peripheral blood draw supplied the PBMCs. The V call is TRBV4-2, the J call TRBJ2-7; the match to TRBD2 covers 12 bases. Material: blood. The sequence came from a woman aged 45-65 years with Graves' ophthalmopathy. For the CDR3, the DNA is TGTGCCAGCAGCCAAGAGGAGAGTCTAGCGGGAGGGCCGGGAAACGAGCAGTACTTC. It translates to CASSQEESLAGGPGNEQYF.